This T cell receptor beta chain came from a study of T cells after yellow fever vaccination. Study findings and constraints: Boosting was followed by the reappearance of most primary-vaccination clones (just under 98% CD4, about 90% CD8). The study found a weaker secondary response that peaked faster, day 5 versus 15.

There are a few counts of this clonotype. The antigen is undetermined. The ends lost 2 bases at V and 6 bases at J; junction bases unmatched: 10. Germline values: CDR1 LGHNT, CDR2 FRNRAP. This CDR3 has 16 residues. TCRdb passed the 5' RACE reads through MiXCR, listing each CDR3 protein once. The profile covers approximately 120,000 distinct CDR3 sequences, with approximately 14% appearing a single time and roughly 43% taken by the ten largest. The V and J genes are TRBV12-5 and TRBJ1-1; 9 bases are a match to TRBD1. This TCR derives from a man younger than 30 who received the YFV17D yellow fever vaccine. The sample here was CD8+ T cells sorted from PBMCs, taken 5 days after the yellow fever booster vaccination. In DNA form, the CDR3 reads TGTGCTAGTGGTTTGTCCGGGACAGGGTCTTTACCTGAAGCTTTCTTT. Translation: CASGLSGTGSLPEAFF.